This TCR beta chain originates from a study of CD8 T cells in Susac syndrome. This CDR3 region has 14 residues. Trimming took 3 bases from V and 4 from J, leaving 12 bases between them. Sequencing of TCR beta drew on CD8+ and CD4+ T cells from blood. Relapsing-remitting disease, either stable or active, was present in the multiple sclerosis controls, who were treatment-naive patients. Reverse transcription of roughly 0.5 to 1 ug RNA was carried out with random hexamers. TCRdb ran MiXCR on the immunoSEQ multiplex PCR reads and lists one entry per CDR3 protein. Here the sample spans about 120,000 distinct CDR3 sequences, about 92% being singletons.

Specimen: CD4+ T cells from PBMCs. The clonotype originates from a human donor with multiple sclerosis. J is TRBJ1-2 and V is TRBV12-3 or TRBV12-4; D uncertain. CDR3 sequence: CASSFRAGPYGYTF. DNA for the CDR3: TGTGCCAGCAGTTTTAGGGCGGGCCCCTATGGCTACACCTTC.